This passage covers 26 T cell receptor beta chains from one sample sequenced in a study of CD8 T cells in ankylosing spondylitis. TCRdb used MiXCR to reprocess the 5' RACE reads, holding one entry per CDR3 protein. The top ten clones hold around 56% of a sample with tens of thousands of distinct CDR3 sequences, roughly 27% of them seen once. Sequencing input: blood, either unsorted or a sorted T cell fraction (not recorded which). The receptor source for this set is a male donor with ankylosing spondylitis or in good health (not recorded which).

This chain uses TRBV18 with TRBJ2-5, with D unresolved. Trimming stripped 5 bases from V and 4 bases from J, with 14 bases between. This CDR3 has 14 residues. Per the germline V gene, CDR1 is KGHSH and CDR2 is LQKENI. For the CDR3, the DNA is TGTGCCAGCTCAAAGGGCCTGCCTCCAGAGACCCAGTACTTC. Protein sequence: CASSKGLPPETQYF.

The V gene is TRBV27, the J gene TRBJ1-2; TRBD1 is a possible D gene (6 bases). The CDR3 runs to 16 residues. Trimming stripped 6 bases from V and 2 bases from J, with 19 bases between. Germline V gene data show CDR1 as MNHEY and CDR2 as SMNVEV (reference sequence). Here the CDR3 DNA reads TGTGCCAGCAGCCCAGAAGGGACATTCGCAAACTATGGCTACACCTTC. Translated, it gives CASSPEGTFANYGYTF.

The chain uses TRBV29-1 and TRBJ1-6; D not certain. The CDR3 totals 13 residues. Trimming removed 4 bases at V and 8 bases at J, with 12 bases between. Germline V CDR1 and CDR2: SQVTM, ANQGSEA. The CDR3 sequence: CSVGDSRDSPLHF. CDR3 sequence (DNA): TGCAGCGTTGGAGACTCACGGGATTCACCCCTCCACTTT.

Many counts were recorded for this clonotype. The chain combines TRBV29-1 with TRBJ2-3; 8 bases are a match to TRBD2. This CDR3 is built from 16 residues. Germline lookup yields CDR1 SQVTM and CDR2 ANQGSEA. The ends lost 1 base at V and 3 bases at J; junction bases unmatched: 9. The CDR3 protein is CSVEGFREGATDTQYF. The CDR3 nucleotides are TGCAGCGTTGAAGGCTTTCGGGAGGGAGCAACAGATACGCAGTATTTT.

The chain joins TRBV19 to TRBJ1-5; TRBD1 agrees at 8 bases. Germline-derived CDR1 and CDR2 are LNHDA and SQIVND (reference sequence). CDR3 length: 14 amino acids. J lost 5 bases, V lost 5 bases, and 5 bases had no gene match. The CDR3: CASSATGGHQPQHF. CDR3 in DNA: TGTGCCAGTAGTGCAACAGGGGGTCATCAGCCCCAGCATTTT.

The chain recombines TRBV20-1 with TRBJ2-3, with 7 bases that match TRBD2. Germline-derived CDR1 and CDR2 are DFQATT and SNEGSKA (reference sequence). Trimming removed 4 bases from V and 8 bases from J; junction bases left unmatched: 12. CDR3 size: 14 residues. The CDR3 bases are TGCAGTGCTAAGGGGAGGGGTGCCTCGGGTACGCAGTATTTT. It specifies CSAKGRGASGTQYF.

The rearrangement uses TRBV10-3 and TRBJ2-5, with D unresolved. The CDR3 contains 19 residues. Germline V gene sequence: CDR1 ENHRY, CDR2 SYGVKD. Trimming stripped 0 bases from V and 0 bases from J, with 20 bases between. CDR3 protein: CAISESGFRPRPHQETQYF. The CDR3 DNA follows: TGTGCCATCAGTGAGTCAGGCTTCCGGCCCAGACCTCACCAAGAGACCCAGTACTTC.

J is TRBJ2-1 and V is TRBV9; 7 bases fit TRBD1. V gave up 2 bases and J gave up 9 bases; unmatched junction bases: 17. Per germline, CDR1 SGDLS and CDR2 YYNGEE. The CDR3 runs 17 residues. The CDR3 protein is CASSVRMGLRGTSEQFF. In DNA form, the CDR3 reads TGTGCCAGCAGCGTTCGAATGGGCCTCAGGGGGACCAGTGAGCAGTTCTTC.

This clonotype was detected a few times. V and J are TRBV5-1 and TRBJ2-5; tentatively, D is TRBD2 (7 bases). The CDR3 has 15 residues. The germline V gene has CDR1 SGHRS and CDR2 YFSETQ. The V gene lost 6 bases and the J gene lost 0 bases, with 15 bases spanning the gap. This CDR3 reads CASITGGPYQETQYF. Here the CDR3 DNA reads TGCGCCAGCATCACCGGGGGGCCGTACCAAGAGACCCAGTACTTC.

This chain connects TRBV4-1 to TRBJ1-6; D gene unclear. V lost 4 bases and J 11 bases, leaving 18 bases between the germline ends. The CDR3 length is 15 residues. From germline, CDR1 is MGHRA and CDR2 YSYEKL. CDR3 coding DNA: TGCGCCAGCAGCCCCAAGGGTCACGGTGACCCACCCCTCCACTTT. It codes for CASSPKGHGDPPLHF.

The chain links TRBV12-3 or TRBV12-4 to TRBJ1-5, with no clear D. V dropped 5 bases and J dropped 4 bases, with 12 bases sitting between them. The CDR3 totals 14 residues. This chain's CDR3 is CASSANRGNQPQHF. The CDR3 region has the DNA TGTGCCAGCAGTGCCAACCGGGGTAATCAGCCCCAGCATTTT.

The chain uses TRBV10-3 and TRBJ2-5, with D perhaps TRBD2 (6 bases). CDR3 length: 14 residues. The V end was cut by 6 bases, the J end by 6 bases, with 17 bases between. Per the germline V gene, CDR1 is ENHRY and CDR2 is SYGVKD. The DNA of the CDR3 is TGTGCCATCAGCCTTGGCGGGGATTCGAAGACCCAGTACTTC. Encoded protein: CAISLGGDSKTQYF.

The chain couples TRBV7-9 to TRBJ2-2, with D maybe TRBD2 (5 bases). With 2 bases removed from V and 4 bases from J, the gap between germline ends came to 11 bases. Germline loops: CDR1 SEHNR, CDR2 FQNEAQ (reference sequence). This CDR3 spans 15 amino acids. CDR3 in amino acids: CASSLISGPTGELFF. The CDR3 DNA reads TGTGCCAGCAGCTTAATAAGCGGACCCACCGGGGAGCTGTTTTTT.

The V gene is TRBV9, the J gene TRBJ2-3; D may be TRBD2 (6 bases). Germline CDR1 reads SGDLS; CDR2 reads YYNGEE. The CDR3 has 16 residues. Trimming removed 2 bases from V and 0 bases from J, with 13 bases in between. For the CDR3, the DNA is TGTGCCAGCAGCGTCGGGACTGGCTCTAGCACAGATACGCAGTATTTT. As protein: CASSVGTGSSTDTQYF.

This clonotype occurred a few times. Sequence at one end of the junction differs from germline and may be a read error. The chain uses TRBV7-7 and TRBJ2-1; tentatively, D is TRBD1 or TRBD2 (6 bases each). The CDR3 runs to 16 residues. The germline CDR1 and CDR2 sequences are SSHAT and FNYEAQ (reference sequence). CDR3 bases: TGTGCTAGCAGCGTATCTGGAGGGACATCTTACAATGAGCAGTTCTTC. This sequence encodes CASSVSGGTSYNEQFF. The full variable domain, its missing parts supplied by reference TRBV7-7 and TRBJ2-1, is GAGVSQSPRYKVTKRGQDVTLRCDPISSHATLYWYQQALGQGPEFLTYFNYEAQPDKSGLPSDRFSAERPEGSISTLTIQRTEQRDSAMYRCASSVSGGTSYNEQFFGPGTRLTVL.

This clonotype was counted only a few times. The gene calls are TRBV20-1 and TRBJ2-7, with a possible D match to TRBD2 (5 bases). Germline-derived CDR1 and CDR2 are DFQATT and SNEGSKA (reference sequence). Deletions cut 3 bases from V and 6 bases from J, with 12 bases between. This CDR3 spans 12 amino acids. Here the CDR3 reads CSASLWEIEQYF. CDR3 coding DNA: TGCAGTGCTAGTCTTTGGGAGATCGAGCAGTACTTC.

The CDR3 nucleotides read TGTGCCAGCAGCCAAGTCGGGACACACTACGAGCAGTACTTC. Amino acids: CASSQVGTHYEQYF. The gene calls are TRBV4-2 and TRBJ2-7, with D perhaps matching TRBD1 (6 bases). Germline V gene lookup returns CDR1 LGHNA and CDR2 YNFKEQ. V was trimmed by 1 base and J by 3 bases, leaving 10 bases between them. The CDR3 runs 14 residues.

The sample holds one count of this clonotype. The chain links TRBV20-1 to TRBJ2-4, with D perhaps TRBD2 (6 bases). This CDR3 region has 17 residues. Germline V gives CDR1 DFQATT, CDR2 SNEGSKA (reference sequence). V was pared by 1 base and J by 3 bases, with 19 bases between. CDR3 protein: CSARGGTGEAVKNIQYF. CDR3 DNA sequence: TGCAGTGCTAGAGGGGGCACGGGGGAGGCAGTCAAAAACATTCAGTACTTC.

This clonotype was seen ten or more times. CDR3 sequence reads: CSAPPVSGPYNEQFF. In nucleotides, the CDR3 is TGCAGTGCCCCACCGGTTAGCGGCCCCTACAATGAGCAGTTCTTC. The V gene is TRBV20-1, the J gene TRBJ2-1, with a tentative D call TRBD2 (6 bases). Trimming shortened V by 6 bases and J by 2 bases, and 17 bases separated the two germline ends. Germline CDR1 and CDR2: DFQATT and SNEGSKA (reference sequence). This CDR3 region has 15 residues.

Many counts were recorded for this clonotype. The chain couples TRBV6-1 to TRBJ2-7, with D unclear. The V and J ends lost 6 bases and 5 bases respectively, with 17 bases between them. The CDR3 spans 14 residues. Germline V gene sequence: CDR1 MNHNS, CDR2 SASEGT. CDR3 amino acids: CASRKIAVFDEQYF. DNA for the CDR3: TGTGCCAGCAGAAAAATTGCGGTCTTTGACGAGCAGTACTTC.

A few counts support this clonotype. The chain couples TRBV5-1 to TRBJ2-2; maybe TRBD2 (5 bases). Trimming shortened V by 6 bases and J by 4 bases, and 13 bases separated the two germline ends. This CDR3 contains 14 residues. Germline values: CDR1 SGHRS, CDR2 YFSETQ. CDR3 residues: CASNRGSPTGELFF. In DNA form, the CDR3 reads TGCGCCAGCAATCGCGGGTCCCCCACCGGGGAGCTGTTTTTT.

This chain uses TRBV20-1 with TRBJ1-1; tentative D call: TRBD1 (6 bases). CDR1 is DFQATT and CDR2 is SNEGSKA in the germline V gene (reference sequence). V lost 6 bases and J 4 bases, leaving 12 bases between the germline ends. The CDR3 loop spans 12 amino acids. CDR3 nucleotides: TGCAGTGCCGAGGGGGGGGGCACTGAAGCTTTCTTT. It yields the protein CSAEGGGTEAFF.

This clonotype occurred a few times. V gene TRBV29-1 combines with J gene TRBJ2-2; D gene ambiguous. Germline V gene sequence: CDR1 SQVTM, CDR2 ANQGSEA. The CDR3 is made up of 12 amino acids. The ends were cut back, 4 bases at V and 3 bases at J, with 6 bases in the middle. The CDR3 DNA reads as TGCAGCGTTGTTAGAGACACCGGGGAGCTGTTTTTT. Protein product: CSVVRDTGELFF.

Ten or more counts support this clonotype. The V and J genes are TRBV12-3 or TRBV12-4 and TRBJ2-3; D not certain. Trimming took 3 bases from V and 2 from J, leaving 0 bases between them. There are 11 residues in the CDR3. The CDR3 loop is CASSFTDTQYF. The CDR3 DNA sequence: TGTGCCAGCAGTTTCACAGATACGCAGTATTTT.

This clonotype appeared many times. This sequence joins TRBV25-1 and TRBJ2-7; 7 positions match TRBD2. V lost 5 bases to trimming and J lost 2 bases; unmatched junction nucleotides: 3. This CDR3 region has 13 residues. Germline lookup yields CDR1 MGHDK and CDR2 SYGVNS. The CDR3 nucleotides read TGTGCCAGCAGTATCGGGGGGACCTACGAGCAGTACTTC. The encoded protein is CASSIGGTYEQYF.

The chain couples TRBV7-2 to TRBJ1-2; D remains unclear. The CDR3 sequence is 14 residues long. V lost 3 bases to trimming and J lost 2 bases, with 10 bases between them. CDR1 and CDR2 from the germline V gene are SGHTA and FQGNSA. The CDR3 reads CASSFQSSNYGYTF. In nucleotides, the CDR3 is TGTGCCAGCAGCTTTCAATCCTCCAACTATGGCTACACCTTC. The full variable domain, its missing parts supplied by reference TRBV7-2 and TRBJ1-2, is GAGVSQSPSNKVTEKGKDVELRCDPISGHTALYWYRQSLGQGLEFLIYFQGNSAPDKSGLPSDRFSAERTGGSVSTLTIQRTQQEDSAVYLCASSFQSSNYGYTFGSGTRLTVV.